The sequence of this T cell receptor (beta chain) was determined in a study of blood T cells in healthy people across ages. V shed 5 bases and J shed 3 bases, with 18 bases lying between them. The CDR3 is made up of 16 amino acids. Sample-barcoded 5' priming and a J-beta primer mix drove a second PCR of about 6 to 12 cycles. Every cDNA molecule carried a tag from a template-switch adaptor bearing 12 random nucleotides. Each CDR3 protein gets one entry after TCRdb re-called the 5' RACE reads with MiXCR. The sample shows 600,000 to 900,000 distinct CDR3 sequences, 20% to 30% of them seen only once. These records were also assigned to another study, of T cells of mothers and their children. That report adds: Related mother-child pairs shared slightly more overlap than unrelated pairs, but the difference was non-significant.

V is TRBV12-3 or TRBV12-4 and J is TRBJ2-3, with D possibly being TRBD1 (5 bases). The clonotype was recovered from a boy aged 5 to 17 in good health. Specimen: blood. CDR3 nucleotide sequence: TGTGCCAGCAGTGATTTACAGGAAGTTGGAACAGATACGCAGTATTTT. This codes for CASSDLQEVGTDTQYF.